Below, 5 T cell receptor beta chains from the same sample are listed, as sequenced in a study of radiation and T cells in renal cell carcinoma. Libraries were prepared by immunoSEQ multiplex PCR; TCRdb keeps only in-frame clonotypes and omits some of them. The sample has tens of thousands of clones; approximately 87% are singletons. As for time point: blood 4 weeks post-SBRT, at nephrectomy. Treatment defined: 15 Gy SBRT to primary tumor, nephrectomy 4 weeks later. Sequencing used blood, obtained from a patient whose treatment included radiotherapy and nephrectomy. The source is a woman aged 55-70 years with renal cell carcinoma.

This chain connects TRBV18 to TRBJ2-5, with TRBD1 matching over 7 bases. V lost 9 bases to trimming and J lost 1 base; unmatched junction nucleotides: 5. From germline, CDR1 is KGHSH and CDR2 LQKENI. The CDR3 has 13 residues. The CDR3 region is CASSGTVQETQYF. As DNA, the CDR3 is TGTGCCAGTTCTGGGACAGTCCAAGAGACCCAGTACTTC.

This chain uses TRBV19 with TRBJ1-3, with TRBD1 matching over 7 bases. Germline values: CDR1 LNHDA, CDR2 SQIVND (reference sequence). Trimming cost V 5 bases and J 4 bases; bases outside gene matches: 5. CDR3 size: 14 residues. The CDR3 DNA is TGTGCCAGTAGTCCGTTGGGACAGGGAAACACCATATATTTT. It yields the protein CASSPLGQGNTIYF.

This chain links TRBV5-1 with TRBJ1-2; D may be TRBD1 (6 bases). This CDR3 has 14 amino acids. Looked up from germline, CDR1 is SGHRS and CDR2 is YFSETQ. V dropped 3 bases and J dropped 2 bases, with 11 bases sitting between them. The CDR3 loop reads CASSSGQLNYGYTF. The CDR3 coding sequence is TGCGCCAGCAGCTCTGGACAGCTCAACTATGGCTACACCTTC.

This clone was seen once. The chain recombines TRBV14 with TRBJ1-2, with D possibly matching TRBD1 (5 bases). The CDR3 covers 14 residues. CDR1 is SGHDN, CDR2 FVKESK, per germline. With 1 base removed from V and 4 bases from J, the gap between germline ends came to 10 bases. CDR3 nucleotide sequence: TGTGCCAGCAGCCAAGGAGGGACGGCCTATGGCTACACCTTC. Protein product: CASSQGGTAYGYTF.

The CDR3 nucleotides read TGTGCCAGCAGCCAGGACAGCGTTGAACAGCCCCAGCATTTT. It translates to CASSQDSVEQPQHF. This chain joins TRBV28 and TRBJ1-5, with D tentatively TRBD1 (6 bases). The CDR3 is 14 residues long. The germline CDR1 and CDR2 sequences are MDHEN and SYDVKM. V lost 6 bases, J lost 7 bases, and 16 bases lay in between.